A selection of T cell receptor beta chains follows, all from one sample in a study of blood T cell repertoires in COVID-19. This table comes from immunoSEQ multiplex PCR, and its TCRdb copy is limited to in-frame clones, with some not included. The sample has around 370,000 clones; about 90% are singletons. The sample consisted of peripheral blood. The receptors here all came from a young man with active or convalescent COVID-19. The CDR3 runs from the conserved cysteine through the conserved F or W. Each record gives: CDR3 DNA, CDR3 protein, D gene, J gene, V gene, CDR3 length, clone size. The D gene is left open where the match is weak. Expanded clones are given a class, and other clones once, few, many or no size at all.

TGTGCCAGCAGCCAAGAGAAGGGAGCCTACAATGAGCAGTTCTTC CASSQEKGAYNEQFF - TRBJ2-1 TRBV14 15 -
TGTGCCTCGGGGGGCAGAAACACAGATACGCAGTATTTT CASGGRNTDTQYF - TRBJ2-3 TRBV10-3 13 -
TGTGCCAGCAGAGGTGGACAGGGATTTAACTATGGCTACACCTTC CASRGGQGFNYGYTF TRBD1 TRBJ1-2 TRBV6-5 15 -
TGTGCCAGCAGCAAAGGTTCGGGGGAGGTTCTCTATGGCTACACCTTC CASSKGSGEVLYGYTF - TRBJ1-2 TRBV7-9 16 -
TGTGCCAGCAGCCCGGGACAGAGGAGGGCTTCGGGCTACACCTTC CASSPGQRRASGYTF TRBD1 TRBJ1-2 TRBV7-2 15 few
TGTGCCAGCAGCTTCTCCGACAGGTCCCCCTACGAGCAGTACTTC CASSFSDRSPYEQYF - TRBJ2-7 TRBV28 15 -
TGCGCCAGCAGCTCCTTTGGGGGCCCGGAAGATACGCAGTATTTT CASSSFGGPEDTQYF - TRBJ2-3 TRBV5-1 15 -
TGTGCCAGTACCAAGAGACAGGGTCAGGGCACTGAAGCTTTCTTT CASTKRQGQGTEAFF TRBD1 TRBJ1-1 TRBV6-6 15 -
TGTGCCACCAGTGACCCGGGACAGGGACTGAATGAAAAACTGTTTTTT CATSDPGQGLNEKLFF TRBD1 TRBJ1-4 TRBV24-1 16 -
TGCAGTGCTAGTGGGGAGAGGAGTAGCGGGAGCCGGAATGAGCAGTTCTTC CSASGERSSGSRNEQFF TRBD2 TRBJ2-1 TRBV20-1 17 -
TGTGCCAGCAGCCAGGCCCCAGAGACCCAGTACTTC CASSQAPETQYF - TRBJ2-5 TRBV14 12 -
TGCGCCAGCAGCCAGAAACCGGGACAGACCTACGAGCAGTACTTC CASSQKPGQTYEQYF TRBD1 TRBJ2-7 TRBV4-3 15 -
TGTGCCAGCAGTTTGAGGGTAGGTGCTGAAGCTTTCTTT CASSLRVGAEAFF - TRBJ1-1 TRBV12-3/TRBV12-4 13 -
TGCAGCTTCACCGGGACAAACTATGGCTACACCTTC CSFTGTNYGYTF - TRBJ1-2 TRBV29-1 12 -
TGTGCCACCAGCAGAGATATCACTAGCGGGAGTATAGGTTCAAGGGACGAGCAGTACTTC CATSRDITSGSIGSRDEQYF TRBD2 TRBJ2-7 TRBV15 20 -
TGTGCCAGCAGCGTGGAGGATAACACTGAAGCTTTCTTT CASSVEDNTEAFF - TRBJ1-1 TRBV9 13 -
TGTGCCAGCAGCTTAGGGGGGACAGGGGGCAATCAGCCCCAGCATTTT CASSLGGTGGNQPQHF TRBD1 TRBJ1-5 TRBV11-1 16 -
TGTGCCAGCAGTGCCTATTTAGCGGGAGGACCTGGAGATACGCAGTATTTT CASSAYLAGGPGDTQYF TRBD2 TRBJ2-3 TRBV6-4 17 once
TGTGCCAGCAGTTTAGCCGGGACTAGCGGGAGTATAACCTACGAGCAGTACTTC CASSLAGTSGSITYEQYF TRBD2 TRBJ2-7 TRBV27 18 -
TGTGCCAGCAGCATAAGGGAGGAGGAGCCTCAGCCCCAGCATTTT CASSIREEEPQPQHF - TRBJ1-5 TRBV7-3 15 -
TGTGCCAGCAGCGTAGGTAGCGGGAGAGGGGAGACCCAGTACTTC CASSVGSGRGETQYF TRBD2 TRBJ2-5 TRBV9 15 -
TGTGCCACGTCCCGGGAAAGCACAGATACGCAGTATTTT CATSRESTDTQYF - TRBJ2-3 TRBV2 13 -
TGTGCCAGCCACGGACAGGGGGCGTCTGGCTACACCTTC CASHGQGASGYTF TRBD1 TRBJ1-2 TRBV2 13 -
TGTGCCAGCAGTAAGAAAGCGGCAGTCTCCTACGAGCAGTACTTC CASSKKAAVSYEQYF - TRBJ2-7 TRBV7-2 15 -
TGTGCCAGTAGTACGCCCGGGGGGCCGGCTAGCAATGAGCAGTTCTTC CASSTPGGPASNEQFF - TRBJ2-1 TRBV19 16 -
TGTGCCAGCAGTCACCCTAGCGGGAGTATCCACGAGCAGTACTTC CASSHPSGSIHEQYF TRBD2 TRBJ2-7 TRBV5-4 15 few
TGTGCCAGCACCCTAAGGGGGACAGGGCCCTACGAGCAGTACTTC CASTLRGTGPYEQYF TRBD1 TRBJ2-7 TRBV7-2 15 -
TGCGCCAGCAGCCAAGATCGGCTAGCGGGAGTTGCAGGGAACATTCAGTACTTC CASSQDRLAGVAGNIQYF TRBD2 TRBJ2-4 TRBV4-3 18 -
TGCGCCAGCAGCCAATCCAGGGGAATAATGGGCGGGGAGCTGTTTTTT CASSQSRGIMGGELFF - TRBJ2-2 TRBV4-1 16 -
TGTGCCAGCAGCTCTACAGGGGCAGATCAGCCCCAGCATTTT CASSSTGADQPQHF TRBD1 TRBJ1-5 TRBV7-2 14 -
TGTGCCAGCAGCTTGGGACAGGGTAACGAAAAACTGTTTTTT CASSLGQGNEKLFF TRBD1 TRBJ1-4 TRBV7-9 14 -
TGTGCCAGCAGCCGCGGTGGAGACAGGGGGCCGGGAAAACTGTTTTTT CASSRGGDRGPGKLFF TRBD1 TRBJ1-4 TRBV3-1/TRBV3-2 16 -
TGTGCCAGTAGTATAGTGGCAGGGAACACTGAAGCTTTCTTT CASSIVAGNTEAFF - TRBJ1-1 TRBV19 14 -
TGTGCCAGCACCCATTTCCGGGACAGGGGGCGCGAGACCCAGTACTTC CASTHFRDRGRETQYF TRBD1 TRBJ2-5 TRBV27 16 -
TGTGCCAGCAGCTTAGGTCCAGGATCCTATGGCTACACCTTC CASSLGPGSYGYTF - TRBJ1-2 TRBV7-9 14 -
TGTGCCACCACGCGGACAGAGGTCAATCAGCCCCAGCATTTT CATTRTEVNQPQHF - TRBJ1-5 TRBV2 14 -
TGTGCCAGCTCCGCCAGTCTGTCCGGAAACACCATATATTTT CASSASLSGNTIYF - TRBJ1-3 TRBV18 14 -
TGTGCCAGTAGTATAGTCCCCAGGGAGACCCAGTACTTC CASSIVPRETQYF - TRBJ2-5 TRBV19 13 -
TGTGCCACCCAGGTACAGGGGATTAGCACTGAAGCTTTCTTT CATQVQGISTEAFF TRBD1 TRBJ1-1 TRBV27 14 few
TGTGCCAGCAGTTACGACAGGGGAGCGAGTGGCTACACCTTC CASSYDRGASGYTF TRBD1 TRBJ1-2 TRBV6-6 14 -
TGTGCCAGCAGCCCAGGGGCAGGGGGCGGGAGCAATCAGCCCCAGCATTTT CASSPGAGGGSNQPQHF TRBD1 TRBJ1-5 TRBV7-2 17 -